Below are 18 T cell receptor beta chains sequenced from a single sample in a study of radiation and T cells in renal cell carcinoma. Time point denoted: baseline pretreatment blood. Treatment here: 15 Gy SBRT to primary tumor, nephrectomy 4 weeks later. Sequenced by immunoSEQ multiplex PCR; TCRdb stores in-frame clones only, minus some. The sample includes approximately 110,000 clones, roughly 80% of them seen just once. The input for sequencing was blood, taken from a patient whose treatment included radiotherapy and nephrectomy. The receptors shown here come from a woman in her sixties with renal cell carcinoma.

The chain joins TRBV11-2 to TRBJ2-2, with a possible D match to TRBD1 (5 bases). V lost 2 bases and J 4 bases, leaving 11 bases between the germline ends. Germline V gives CDR1 SGHAT, CDR2 FQNNGV. This CDR3 has 15 amino acids. For the CDR3, the DNA is TGTGCCAGCAGCTTAATGCAGGGTGGCACCGGGGAGCTGTTTTTT. This translates into CASSLMQGGTGELFF.

This clone was picked up a small number of times. V and J are TRBV4-2 and TRBJ2-7, with unresolved D. Germline V gives CDR1 LGHNA, CDR2 YNFKEQ. The CDR3 has 16 residues. V was cut by 0 bases and J by 2 bases, with 14 bases left in between. This CDR3 reads CASSQEPKGTTYEQYF. The CDR3 DNA sequence: TGTGCCAGCAGCCAAGAACCGAAGGGAACGACCTACGAGCAGTACTTC.

V and J are TRBV28 and TRBJ1-1; D is possibly TRBD1 (5 bases). CDR3 size: 14 residues. Germline values: CDR1 MDHEN, CDR2 SYDVKM. The V and J ends lost 4 bases and 4 bases respectively, with 13 bases between them. CDR3 DNA sequence: TGTGCCAGCAGTTCCTCGGGGGAACGCACTGAAGCTTTCTTT. Translating gives CASSSSGERTEAFF.

V usage is TRBV6-6 and J usage is TRBJ1-6, with TRBD1 as a possible D gene (6 bases). CDR1 MNHNY and CDR2 SVGAGI come from the germline V gene (reference sequence). Between the trimmed V and J ends, which lost 0 bases and 6 bases, there was a span of 9 bases. This CDR3 contains 15 residues. The CDR3 sequence is CASSYSRTANSPLHF. The DNA of the CDR3 is TGTGCCAGCAGTTACTCACGGACAGCTAATTCACCCCTCCACTTT.

The CDR3 loop is CASSLRTGDGTNEKLFF. CDR3 bases: TGTGCCAGCAGCCTACGGACAGGGGACGGTACTAATGAAAAACTGTTTTTT. The chain uses TRBV13 and TRBJ1-4; 9 nucleotides line up with TRBD1. Germline-derived CDR1 and CDR2 are PRHDT and FYEKMQ (reference sequence). This CDR3 spans 17 amino acids. The V segment lost 5 bases and the J segment 2 bases; nucleotides outside the gene matches: 9.

The chain couples TRBV15 to TRBJ1-3; D is perhaps TRBD1 (6 bases). The V end was cut by 0 bases, the J end by 2 bases, with 14 bases between. This CDR3 has 17 residues. Germline CDR1 is LNHNV and CDR2 is YYDKDF (reference sequence). The CDR3 DNA sequence: TGTGCCACCAGCAGAGATGTGACGCGGGGGCCTGGAAACACCATATATTTT. Its protein is CATSRDVTRGPGNTIYF.

The chain combines TRBV5-1 with TRBJ2-5; a weak D match, TRBD2 (5 bases). Germline values: CDR1 SGHRS, CDR2 YFSETQ. There are 16 residues in the CDR3. The V end was cut by 4 bases, the J end by 2 bases, with 18 bases between. The CDR3 here is CASSPGSIGSQETQYF. For the CDR3, the DNA is TGCGCCAGCAGCCCGGGGTCGATTGGCAGTCAAGAGACCCAGTACTTC. Together with reference TRBV5-1 and TRBJ2-5, the CDR3 gives the full variable domain: KAGVTQTPRYLIKTRGQQVTLSCSPISGHRSVSWYQQTPGQGLQFLFEYFSETQRNKGNFPGRFSGRQFSNSRSEMNVSTLELGDSALYLCASSPGSIGSQETQYFGPGTRLLVL.

This clone was detected once. V usage is TRBV5-1 and J usage is TRBJ2-1; 7 bases match TRBD1. CDR3 length equals 16 residues. V trimming: 3 bases; J trimming: 0 bases; junction bases outside the gene matches: 6. The germline V gene has CDR1 SGHRS and CDR2 YFSETQ. This chain's CDR3 is CASSWTGLSSYNEQFF. The CDR3 bases are TGCGCCAGCAGCTGGACAGGTCTTAGCTCCTACAATGAGCAGTTCTTC.

This clone was recorded once. V is TRBV19 and J is TRBJ1-2; D gene ambiguous. This CDR3 region has 13 residues. Germline V lookup: CDR1 LNHDA, CDR2 SQIVND (reference sequence). Trimming removed 8 bases at V and 4 bases at J, with 14 bases between. The CDR3 sequence: CASRRAAAYGYTF. In DNA, the CDR3 is TGTGCCAGTCGCCGGGCCGCGGCCTATGGCTACACCTTC.

The chain couples TRBV6-5 to TRBJ2-3; weak D call: TRBD1 (5 bases). Per germline, CDR1 MNHEY and CDR2 SVGAGI. V was clipped by 1 base and J by 4 bases, with 9 bases between them. This CDR3 is 14 amino acids long. The CDR3 loop is CASSYYQGADTQYF. The CDR3 DNA follows: TGTGCCAGCAGTTACTACCAGGGCGCAGATACGCAGTATTTT.

As DNA, the CDR3 is TGTGCCAGCAGCCGAATCTTGGACAGTAACACCGGGGAGCTGTTTTTT. It specifies CASSRILDSNTGELFF. This rearrangement joins TRBV7-9 to TRBJ2-2; D may be TRBD1 (6 bases). The V gene's germline CDR1 is SEHNR and CDR2 FQNEAQ (reference sequence). Deletions cut 5 bases from V and 2 bases from J, with 15 bases between. CDR3 length: 16 residues.

The rearrangement uses TRBV27 and TRBJ2-1, with D tentatively TRBD1 (6 bases). The CDR3 spans 15 residues. The germline gives CDR1 MNHEY, CDR2 SMNVEV (reference sequence). The ends were cut back, 1 base at V and 2 bases at J, with 9 bases in the middle. The CDR3 loop is CASSLFSGAYNEQFF. For the CDR3, the DNA is TGTGCCAGCAGTTTATTCTCAGGGGCCTACAATGAGCAGTTCTTC.

The genes are TRBV2 and TRBJ2-5, with TRBD2 matching over 7 bases. V lost 4 bases to trimming and J lost 4 bases; unmatched junction nucleotides: 6. Per the germline V gene, CDR1 is SNHLY and CDR2 is FYNNEI. The CDR3 extends over 14 amino acids. The CDR3 loop reads CASSVSAGLETQYF. CDR3 DNA sequence: TGTGCCAGCAGTGTATCAGCGGGATTAGAGACCCAGTACTTC.

J is TRBJ1-5 and V is TRBV27; D not certain. Trimming shortened V by 3 bases and J by 5 bases, and 8 bases separated the two germline ends. CDR1 MNHEY and CDR2 SMNVEV come from the germline V gene (reference sequence). CDR3 length equals 13 residues. The CDR3 region is CASSFNSHQPQHF. The CDR3 DNA reads as TGTGCCAGCAGTTTTAACAGCCATCAGCCCCAGCATTTT.

The chain couples TRBV7-2 to TRBJ2-1; D may be TRBD2 (5 bases). This CDR3 comprises 15 residues. Germline V gene sequence: CDR1 SGHTA, CDR2 FQGNSA. V lost 0 bases to trimming and J lost 7 bases, with 13 bases between them. CDR3 region: CASSLAVTTSNEQFF. The CDR3 coding sequence is TGTGCCAGCAGCTTAGCGGTGACTACCTCTAATGAGCAGTTCTTC.

The chain employs TRBV9 and TRBJ1-2, with 9 bases identical to TRBD1. With V trimmed by 6 bases and J by 6 bases, 12 bases remained unmatched. CDR1 SGDLS and CDR2 YYNGEE come from the germline V gene. The CDR3 loop spans 15 amino acids. CDR3 residues: CASTKSRDRANGYTF. DNA of the CDR3: TGTGCCAGCACTAAATCCCGGGACAGGGCGAATGGCTACACCTTC.

This chain joins TRBV9 and TRBJ2-7, with 9 bases identical to TRBD1. This CDR3 contains 16 residues. The V gene end was trimmed by 4 bases and the J gene end by 3 bases; junction bases not matched to a gene: 11. Germline V gene data show CDR1 as SGDLS and CDR2 as YYNGEE. CDR3 sequence (DNA): TGTGCCAGCAGCTCTTCCCCGGGACAGGGTTTCTACGAGCAGTACTTC. It codes for CASSSSPGQGFYEQYF.

This sequence joins TRBV9 and TRBJ1-1; 12 bases agree with TRBD1. V lost 4 bases, J lost 4 bases, and 17 bases stayed unmatched. The CDR3 extends over 19 amino acids. Germline assignment: CDR1 SGDLS and CDR2 YYNGEE. The CDR3 nucleotides read TGTGCCAGCAGCATCGCGGACGGGACAGGGGGCATTGTTGGCACTGAAGCTTTCTTT. Its translation is CASSIADGTGGIVGTEAFF.